This T cell receptor (beta chain) came from a study of OX40 agonist ivuxolimab in advanced cancers. Of note for this clone: Its antigen is not known.

Assay: immunoSEQ multiplex PCR; the TCRdb copy retains only in-frame clones and omits some. The table shows 71,000 or so clones, with roughly 77% occurring only once. The germline V gene encodes CDR1 GTSNPN and CDR2 SVGIG (reference sequence). Germline trimming cut 2 bases from V and 4 bases from J; bases unmatched to any gene: 2. CDR3 length: 13 amino acids. Overall study results and limits: Clonal expansion in partial responders at 0.1-3.0 mg/kg ranked among the lowest.

The chain combines TRBV30 with TRBJ2-1; 7 nucleotides match TRBD1. The sample here was CD4+ or CD8+ T cells sorted from blood, taken in a trial of the OX40 agonist ivuxolimab. This clonotype was sampled from an adult with an advanced solid tumor such as melanoma, head and neck, liver or kidney cancer. CDR3 nucleotide sequence: TGTGCCTGGAGTCCGGGACAGTACAATGAGCAGTTCTTC. The encoded protein is CAWSPGQYNEQFF. Supplemented by reference TRBV30 and TRBJ2-1, the full variable domain reads SQTIHQWPATLVQPVGSPLSLECTVEGTSNPNLYWYRQAAGRGLQLLFYSVGIGQISSEVPQNLSASRPQDRQFILSSKKLLLSDSGFYLCAWSPGQYNEQFFGPGTRLTVL.